Following are 10 T cell receptor beta chains from one sample sequenced in a study of shared clonotypes between healthy human individuals. The protocol was immunoSEQ multiplex PCR, while the TCRdb copy is restricted to in-frame clones and leaves out a portion. The sample includes about a million clones, about 75% of them seen just once. What was sequenced was memory CD4+ T cells sorted from blood. The sample's subset: CD45RA-negative fraction. The source of these receptors is a young man in good health.

This clone was detected only a few times. Here the CDR3 DNA reads TGTGCCAGCAGTGAATGGACAGGGGAGACAGATACGCAGTATTTT. The encoded protein is CASSEWTGETDTQYF. The chain employs TRBV25-1 and TRBJ2-3, with TRBD1 matching 9 bases. The V gene's germline CDR1 is MGHDK and CDR2 SYGVNS. V dropped 1 base and J dropped 3; count of bases not matched to a gene: 2. CDR3 size: 15 residues. Filled out from reference TRBV25-1 and TRBJ2-3, the complete variable domain reads EADIYQTPRYLVIGTGKKITLECSQTMGHDKMYWYQQDPGMELHLIHYSYGVNSTEKGDLSSESTVSRIRTEHFPLTLESARPSHTSQYLCASSEWTGETDTQYFGPGTRLTVL.

In its sample, this clone was seen a few times. The rearrangement joins TRBV10-3 to TRBJ1-5, with D perhaps TRBD1 (6 bases). Germline loops: CDR1 ENHRY, CDR2 SYGVKD. Trimming removed 0 bases at V and 7 bases at J, with 10 bases between. This CDR3 is 14 amino acids long. The CDR3 reads CAISESQGSQPQHF. The CDR3, as DNA: TGTGCCATCAGTGAGTCCCAGGGGAGCCAGCCCCAGCATTTT.

V gene TRBV2 combines with J gene TRBJ1-6, with D perhaps TRBD1 (5 bases). CDR1 and CDR2 (germline): SNHLY, FYNNEI. Between the trimmed V and J ends, which lost 1 base and 13 bases, there was a span of 8 bases. This CDR3 region has 12 residues. The CDR3 DNA reads TGTGCCAGCAGTGAAGGGGACTGGCCCCTCCACTTT. This codes for CASSEGDWPLHF.

This clone was recorded once. J is TRBJ1-1 and V is TRBV2; the match to TRBD1 covers 9 bases. The V segment lost 4 bases and the J segment 6 bases; nucleotides outside the gene matches: 0. Per the germline V gene, CDR1 is SNHLY and CDR2 is FYNNEI. CDR3 length equals 12 residues. This CDR3 is CASSGTGAEAFF. CDR3 sequence (DNA): TGTGCCAGCAGTGGGACAGGGGCTGAAGCTTTCTTT.

This sequence joins TRBV7-8 and TRBJ1-1; possibly TRBD1 for D (6 bases). CDR3 length: 13 residues. Looked up from germline, CDR1 is SGHVS and CDR2 is FQNEAQ. Trimming pared 2 bases from V and 6 bases from J, leaving 10 bases between. The CDR3, as DNA: TGTGCCAGCAGCTTATTAAGGGGGGCTGAAGCTTTCTTT. As protein: CASSLLRGAEAFF.

The V call is TRBV30, the J call TRBJ2-4, with D possibly being TRBD1 or TRBD2 (5 bases each). Germline loops: CDR1 GTSNPN, CDR2 SVGIG (reference sequence). Trimming shortened V by 7 bases and J by 5 bases, and 9 bases separated the two germline ends. The CDR3 contains 11 residues. The CDR3 DNA is TGTGCCTCCGGGACCGAAAACATTCAGTACTTC. Translated: CASGTENIQYF.

This clone was found once. The genes are TRBV5-5 and TRBJ2-7; D is uncertain. Trimming took off 4 bases at V and 0 bases at J, with 11 bases between the two ends. Germline lookup yields CDR1 SGHKS and CDR2 YYEKEE (reference sequence). CDR3 length: 14 residues. The CDR3, as DNA: TGTGCCAGCAGCCCGGGCATCAGCTCCTACGAGCAGTACTTC. It yields the protein CASSPGISSYEQYF.

The chain uses TRBV2 and TRBJ1-6; the D gene is possibly TRBD1 (5 bases). Germline lookup yields CDR1 SNHLY and CDR2 FYNNEI. CDR3 length equals 17 residues. V lost 8 bases and J 3 bases, leaving 20 bases between the germline ends. CDR3 loop: CASDDIEPGLYNSPLHF. The DNA of the CDR3 is TGTGCCAGCGACGACATCGAACCGGGACTCTATAATTCACCCCTCCACTTT.

The chain couples TRBV23-1 to TRBJ2-7; 8 nucleotides line up with TRBD1. TRBV23-1 is an ORF, with its function uncertain. CDR3 length: 16 residues. Germline trimming cut 4 bases from V and 5 bases from J; bases unmatched to any gene: 13. CDR3 protein: CASSPLATTGEDEQYF. The DNA of the CDR3 is TGCGCCAGCAGTCCCCTAGCTACGACAGGGGAAGACGAGCAGTACTTC.

V and J are TRBV27 and TRBJ2-7; 10 nucleotides line up with TRBD1. The ends lost 5 bases at V and 3 bases at J; junction bases unmatched: 7. Germline V gene sequence: CDR1 MNHEY, CDR2 SMNVEV (reference sequence). The CDR3 is 15 amino acids. CDR3 loop: CASSTLTGGFYEQYF. The CDR3 DNA follows: TGTGCCAGCAGTACTTTGACAGGGGGCTTCTACGAGCAGTACTTC.